Listed here is a single TCR beta chain. Its antigen is not known. The data originate from a study of Ad26.COV2.S vaccination and SARS-CoV-2 variants. Findings of the study overall: TCR breadth and depth estimates may have understated total T cell responses.

The assay was immunoSEQ multiplex PCR, and TCRdb's table has in-frame clones only and misses some. The table lists some 320,000 clones, 70% to 90% of them singletons. Stated treatment: roughly 19 received Ad26.COV2.S at low or high dose, single or two shots; roughly five received placebo; per-sample allocation not given. At day 63 after the first vaccine or placebo injection, samples were drawn. V lost 0 bases to trimming and J lost 3 bases, with 6 bases between them. This CDR3 region has 13 residues. Germline loops: CDR1 SGHRS, CDR2 YFSETQ. Sequences were derived from peripheral blood, sampled in a trial of Ad26.COV2.S vaccine versus placebo. This chain links TRBV5-1 with TRBJ2-5; no clear D gene. This TCR was sampled from a person between 18 and 65 years old who received the Ad26.COV2.S COVID-19 vaccine or a placebo. This CDR3 reads CASSLATEETQYF. The CDR3 DNA follows: TGCGCCAGCAGCTTGGCGACCGAAGAGACCCAGTACTTC.